Presented here are 19 T cell receptor beta chains from one specimen sequenced in a study of CD8+CD57+ T cells in acquired aplastic anemia. CDR3 and TCR beta VDJ profiling relied on a genomic DNA template. A single record per CDR3 protein comes from TCRdb applying MiXCR to the reads. The sample has hundreds of thousands of distinct CDR3 sequences, around 72% seen once. The sequencing sample was made of sorted CD4+, CD8+, or CD8+CD57+ T cells (not recorded which) from PBMCs. All receptors derive from a human donor in good health, serving as a control.

The chain employs TRBV7-9 and TRBJ2-2; tentatively, D is TRBD1 (7 bases). Germline values: CDR1 SEHNR, CDR2 FQNEAQ (reference sequence). The V end lost 5 bases, the J end lost 15 bases, and 25 bases lay between the germline ends. This CDR3 has 15 residues. The CDR3, as DNA: TGTGCCAGCAGCCGGGATCGGAACATCAGGGGGGTGTTGTTTTTT. Translating gives CASSRDRNIRGVLFF.

The V call is TRBV15, the J call TRBJ1-2; unclear D gene. The CDR3 has 12 residues. V was shortened by 8 bases and J by 7 bases, with 14 bases between the two germline ends. CDR1 LNHNV and CDR2 YYDKDF come from the germline V gene (reference sequence). The CDR3 DNA reads TGTGCCACCTCCGCAGGCCTCGGTGGCTACACCTTC. Amino acids: CATSAGLGGYTF.

This clonotype was picked up many times. The chain uses TRBV5-8 and TRBJ2-3; D unresolved. Germline values: CDR1 SGHTS, CDR2 YDEGEE. The CDR3 spans 13 residues. The V and J ends lost 5 bases and 4 bases respectively, with 11 bases between them. CDR3 nucleotide sequence: TGTGCCAGCAGGCGAGAGAGAGCAGATACGCAGTATTTT. It codes for CASRRERADTQYF.

This clonotype has a count of ten or more. The V call is TRBV6-1, the J call TRBJ1-2, with D maybe TRBD1 (5 bases). Germline V gene sequence: CDR1 MNHNS, CDR2 SASEGT. This CDR3 spans 14 amino acids. V was clipped by 2 bases and J by 8 bases, with 15 bases between them. Here the CDR3 reads CASSETGVGEGYTF. CDR3 sequence (DNA): TGTGCCAGCAGTGAAACGGGGGTAGGAGAGGGCTACACCTTC.

The chain links TRBV5-4 to TRBJ2-3; 9 bases agree with TRBD1. Germline lookup yields CDR1 SGHNT and CDR2 YYREEE (reference sequence). V was clipped by 1 base and J by 2 bases; unmatched bases: 8. The CDR3 covers 17 residues. The CDR3 coding sequence is TGTGCCAGCAGCTTGTCGGACAGGGGTATGAACACAGATACGCAGTATTTT. Translation gives CASSLSDRGMNTDTQYF.

Concerning this clonotype itself: As the CDR3 is not closed by the conserved phenylalanine or tryptophan, this likely results from a read error. The chain combines TRBV20-1 with TRBJ2-5; D perhaps matches TRBD2 (5 bases). Trimming shortened V by 6 bases and J by 5 bases, and 16 bases separated the two germline ends. This CDR3 is 13 amino acids long. Germline CDR1 and CDR2: DFQATT and SNEGSKA (reference sequence). CDR3: CSASGAGVETQYS. The CDR3 DNA reads as TGCAGTGCGAGCGGAGCTGGCGTGGAGACCCAGTACTCC.

A word on this clonotype: At one end, the junction sequence differs from germline, possibly due to a read error. This sequence joins TRBV11-2 and TRBJ2-3; D might be TRBD2 (6 bases). This CDR3 contains 15 residues. Per the germline V gene, CDR1 is SGHAT and CDR2 is FQNNGV. CDR3 loop: CASSFTAGSADTQYF. The CDR3 DNA sequence: TGTGCCAGCAGCTTTACAGCCGGGAGCGCAGATACACAGTATTTT.

V and J are TRBV20-1 and TRBJ2-5; no reliable D call. Trimming stripped 5 bases from V and 4 bases from J, with 14 bases between. Germline V gene lookup returns CDR1 DFQATT and CDR2 SNEGSKA (reference sequence). The length of the CDR3 is 13 residues. The CDR3 DNA is TGCAGTGCTGGCGCGGTTAGCCCAGAGACCCAGTACTTC. This translates into CSAGAVSPETQYF.

In regard to this clonotype: The conserved phenylalanine or tryptophan normally closing the CDR3 is absent here, so this likely arose from a read error. The chain is built from TRBV2 and TRBJ2-5; the match to TRBD1 covers 7 bases. This CDR3 spans 13 amino acids. The trim removed 5 bases at V and 9 bases at J, leaving 9 bases unmatched. Per the germline V gene, CDR1 is SNHLY and CDR2 is FYNNEI. The CDR3 nucleotides read TGTGCCAGCAGTACTAATCCTAGGGGGCCCCAGTACTAC. Amino acid sequence: CASSTNPRGPQYY.

This clonotype was seen a few times. The gene calls are TRBV10-3 and TRBJ1-1; 7 bases are shared with TRBD1. J lost 3 bases, V lost 7 bases, and 8 bases had no gene match. CDR3 length equals 14 residues. In germline, CDR1 is ENHRY, CDR2 SYGVKD. CDR3 in DNA: TGTGCCATCAAACAACAGGGGATTTACACTGAAGCTTTCTTT. Encoded protein: CAIKQQGIYTEAFF.

This clonotype was counted at least ten times. The V call is TRBV25-1, the J call TRBJ1-3; tentative D call: TRBD1 (5 bases). CDR3 length equals 14 residues. Germline-derived CDR1 and CDR2 are MGHDK and SYGVNS. The ends were cut back, 2 bases at V and 1 base at J, with 6 bases in the middle. The CDR3 is CASSEPGSGNTIYF. DNA for the CDR3: TGTGCCAGCAGTGAACCAGGGTCTGGAAACACCATATATTTT.

There are many counts of this clonotype. The V and J genes are TRBV5-1 and TRBJ1-2; D unclear. Between the trimmed V and J ends, which lost 0 bases and 3 bases, there was a span of 3 bases. Germline V gene lookup returns CDR1 SGHRS and CDR2 YFSETQ. This CDR3 has 12 residues. As DNA, the CDR3 is TGCGCCAGCAGCTTGGAAGACTATGGCTACACCTTC. This translates into CASSLEDYGYTF.

The rearrangement uses TRBV7-3 and TRBJ2-5, with a possible D match to TRBD2 (6 bases). This CDR3 has 14 amino acids. Germline loops: CDR1 SGHTA, CDR2 FQGTGA. Trimming stripped 5 bases from V and 6 bases from J, with 16 bases between. The CDR3 region is CASSQGTGGQTQYF. In DNA, the CDR3 is TGTGCCAGCAGCCAAGGGACTGGCGGGCAGACCCAGTACTTC.

This chain connects TRBV5-4 to TRBJ2-1; 8 bases map to TRBD2. The CDR3 contains 15 residues. Unmatched junction bases numbered 8, after V lost 2 bases and J lost 7 bases. The germline CDR1 and CDR2 sequences are SGHNT and YYREEE (reference sequence). The CDR3, as DNA: TGTGCCAGCAGCTTAAGCGGGAGCGGGGGTAATGAGCAGTTCTTC. It codes for CASSLSGSGGNEQFF.

To note about this clonotype: No DNA is shown, since the ends of the CDR3 on it are uncertain; the CDR3 is the one TCRdb lists. The chain has TRBV7-3 and TRBJ1-6. Germline V gene lookup returns CDR1 SGHTA and CDR2 FQGTGA. Termini included, the CDR3 measures 15 amino acids. CDR3 amino acids: CASSHSGLHLRFGHF.

The gene calls are TRBV5-1 and TRBJ1-1; D ambiguous. Trimming left V 2 bases short and J 3 bases short, with 17 bases between. Germline-derived CDR1 and CDR2 are SGHRS and YFSETQ. The CDR3 consists of 16 residues. The DNA for the CDR3 is TGCGCCAGCAGCTTAGATGCGAGGCCCCCGGACACTGAAGCTTTCTTT. Encoded protein: CASSLDARPPDTEAFF.

Details on this clonotype: The germline gene is not matched at one end of the junction; a read error may be the cause. This chain joins TRBV11-1 and TRBJ2-1; the D is unclear. This CDR3 spans 14 amino acids. Germline CDR1 and CDR2: SGHAT and FQDESV (reference sequence). CDR3: CASMGLSSYDEQFF. The CDR3 nucleotides read TGTGCCAGCATGGGCCTTAGCTCCTACGATGAGCAGTTCTTC.

A note on this clonotype: Because it lacks the conserved phenylalanine or tryptophan at the end, this CDR3 is likely a read error. The DNA is omitted, as the CDR3 cannot be located on it reliably, and the CDR3 follows TCRdb's listing. The rearrangement links TRBV7-2 to TRBJ1-2; TRBD1, as called in the table, went unchecked against the DNA. Germline CDR1 SGHTA, CDR2 FQGNSA. The CDR3 sequence runs 13 residues, both termini included. The CDR3: CASSNRGSYTFAL.

The V and J genes are TRBV6-5 and TRBJ1-6; the D gene is possibly TRBD1 (5 bases). Trimming removed 0 bases from V and 9 bases from J, with 12 bases in between. This CDR3 spans 15 amino acids. Germline assignment: CDR1 MNHEY and CDR2 SVGAGI. The CDR3 sequence: CASSYSEAGGSPLHF. The CDR3 DNA reads TGTGCCAGCAGTTACTCAGAGGCGGGGGGTTCACCCCTCCACTTT.